This T cell receptor (beta chain) emerged from a study of shared T cell receptors in the human thymus (dated by TCRdb to about 2021). As for the study more broadly: The study investigated the way shared, self-reactive T-cell receptor alpha chains are produced in the human thymus.

V loses 6 bases at its end and J loses 5 bases; junction bases beyond the gene matches: 0. The CDR3 runs 14 amino acids, cysteine and phenylalanine included. Only the CDR3 portion is preserved as DNA: 42 bases, with reading frame beginning at the first base. Reading the germline V gene gives CDR1 ENHRY and CDR2 SYGVKD. Note on this clone: Its specific antigen is unknown. No much larger clone is present one base from it, and per-base qualities are unavailable.

Preparation of the library involved the immunoSEQ multiplex PCR assay. TCRdb holds this immuneACCESS table with in-frame rearrangements only. Some clones are missing; in checked studies, unresolved V genes explain under half, and the rest has no known cause. In all, the sample holds about 710,000 clones, and 87% of those were seen once. Roughly 0.0089% of the sample is held by the ten biggest clonotypes. These data are also associated with another study on human thymus T cells. The second study's authors report: The donors were immunologically healthy infants in Finland who had open corrective cardiac surgery for congenital heart defects. Thymus tissue was obtained as surgical resects removed during corrective cardiac surgery. V and J gene segment usage appeared biased in both thymic and peripheral blood repertoires. According to the related research, thymic TCR repertoires were highly overlapping among unrelated individuals. The study characterized TCR alpha and beta repertoires from about 8 infant thymus samples and a few related peripheral blood samples. Donor ages ranged from about 6 to 250 days, and the cohort comprised 5 to 7 male and a couple of female infants. Thymocytes were mechanically released from the tissue and were stored as pellets of about 8.5-31 million cells at -70 degrees C. A QIAsymphony instrument was used to extract genomic DNA from the frozen cell pellets. TCRB and TCRAD loci were amplified from a standardized quantity of quality-controlled genomic DNA using the immunoSEQ multiplex PCR assay. The amplicons covered the V(D)J region and were long enough to include the CDR3 and to identify the V and J genes. The commercial immunoSEQ service was used to sequence amplicons on an Illumina platform. Corrections for primer bias and sequencing errors followed previously described methods, while TCRAD and TCRB definitions were based on the IMGT database. immunoSEQ Analyzer 3.0 and VDJTools were used for repertoire analysis, which covered basic statistics, V/J segment usage, diversity estimates, rarefaction and pairwise overlap. Diversity was estimated with Chao1, ChaoE, Efron-Thisted, Shannon and inverse Simpson indices, and also on datasets down-sampled to the smallest sample. Repertoire overlap was assessed by strict matching of CDR3 nucleotide sequence, V gene and J gene, and clustering was done by Jaccard-based multidimensional scaling. On average, about 730,000 unique TCRB clonotypes were obtained from thymus samples, compared with some 84,000 from blood samples.

This TCR came from a boy under two years old with a congenital heart defect. Donor details come from another sample of the same person, matched by shared clones. The sequenced sample was thymocytes. The V gene is TRBV10-3 and the J gene is TRBJ2-1, with 14 bases matching TRBD2. The DNA reads as follows: TGTGCCATCAGGGGACTAGCGGGAGACAATGAGCAGTTCTTC. It codes for CAIRGLAGDNEQFF.